The 9 T cell receptor beta chains reported below all come from one sample, sequenced in a study of T cells in Graves' hyperthyroidism and ophthalmopathy (dated by TCRdb to the late 2010s). Receptors were amplified or captured by multiplex PCR. TCRdb names Illumina HiSeq 2000 as the instrument used. TCR beta CDR3 regions were amplified from RNA transcripts. A first-round RT-PCR of the TCR CDR3 used the HTBI primer set with the Qiagen OneStep RT-PCR kit. TCRdb reanalyzed the raw reads on its own, using fastp at Q25 for trimming and MiXCR for clone calling, and kept in-frame beta chains. When rows share a CDR3 protein, they turn into one entry using the most common DNA and genes. This sample lists 600,000 to 850,000 distinct CDR3 sequences; approximately 18% were detected once. The ten largest clones take up 16% of the sample. Source material: blood. Receptors were obtained from a woman in her fifties or sixties with Graves' hyperthyroidism that later progressed to Graves' ophthalmopathy.

This clonotype was seen a handful of times. The chain combines TRBV9 with TRBJ2-3; D call uncertain. CDR1 and CDR2 (germline): SGDLS, YYNGEE. Trimming pared 2 bases from V and 0 bases from J, leaving 10 bases between. The CDR3 sequence is 15 residues long. CDR3 coding DNA: TGTGCCAGCAGCGTGACCGGGTGGAGCACAGATACGCAGTATTTT. Its translation: CASSVTGWSTDTQYF. The whole variable domain, remainder taken from reference TRBV9 and TRBJ2-3, is DSGVTQTPKHLITATGQRVTLRCSPRSGDLSVYWYQQSLDQGLQFLIQYYNGEERAKGNILERFSAQQFPDLHSELNLSSLELGDSALYFCASSVTGWSTDTQYFGPGTRLTVL.

The chain combines TRBV9 with TRBJ1-1; 9 nucleotides align to TRBD1. CDR1 is SGDLS and CDR2 is YYNGEE in the germline V gene. The CDR3 consists of 14 residues. V trimming: 4 bases; J trimming: 6 bases; junction bases outside the gene matches: 7. The chain's CDR3 is CASSSGGQGPEAFF. DNA for the CDR3: TGTGCCAGCAGCTCAGGGGGACAGGGTCCTGAAGCTTTCTTT.

This clonotype appeared many times. The chain is built from TRBV12-3 or TRBV12-4 and TRBJ2-7, with D possibly being TRBD1 (6 bases). With 0 bases removed from V and 0 bases from J, the gap between germline ends came to 12 bases. The CDR3 is 16 residues long. CDR3 sequence reads: CASSLAPDRISYEQYF. The CDR3 DNA is TGTGCCAGCAGTTTAGCTCCAGACAGGATCTCCTACGAGCAGTACTTC.

About this clonotype: A read error may explain this, as a much larger clone is one base away. This sequence joins TRBV7-8 and TRBJ2-7, with D perhaps TRBD2 (6 bases). Deletions cut 0 bases from V and 3 bases from J, with 12 bases between. Germline assignment: CDR1 SGHVS and CDR2 FQNEAQ. This CDR3 has 15 residues. The CDR3 DNA follows: TGTGCCAGCAGCTTAGCCCGGGGAGGAAGCTACGAGCAGTACTTC. This encodes CASSLARGGSYEQYF.

Concerning this clonotype: A read error may explain this, as a much larger clone is one base away. The chain is built from TRBV20-1 and TRBJ1-5; unclear D gene. This CDR3 spans 13 amino acids. Per the germline V gene, CDR1 is DFQATT and CDR2 is SNEGSKA (reference sequence). The CDR3, as DNA: TGCAGTGCCCGTACGGCGGCCCGTTGGCCCCGGCATTTT. Translation: CSARTAARWPRHF.

This clonotype was seen a handful of times. This chain connects TRBV2 to TRBJ2-3; no clear D. CDR3 length: 12 residues. Trimming cost V 2 bases and J 4 bases, with 4 bases left between them. Germline loops: CDR1 SNHLY, CDR2 FYNNEI. The CDR3 DNA is TGTGCCAGCAGTGAATACTCAGATACGCAGTATTTT. It translates to CASSEYSDTQYF.

This rearrangement joins TRBV7-8 to TRBJ2-7; 7 bases are a match to TRBD2. V lost 1 base, J lost 2 bases, and 5 bases stayed unmatched. CDR3 length equals 15 residues. Germline V gene sequence: CDR1 SGHVS, CDR2 FQNEAQ. CDR3 protein: CASSLEGRAAYEQYF. CDR3 nucleotides: TGTGCCAGCAGCTTAGAGGGGAGGGCAGCCTACGAGCAGTACTTC. Full variable domain (remainder filled in from reference TRBV7-8 and TRBJ2-7): GAGVSQSPRYKVAKRGQDVALRCDPISGHVSLFWYQQALGQGPEFLTYFQNEAQLDKSGLPSDRFFAERPEGSVSTLKIQRTQQEDSAVYLCASSLEGRAAYEQYFGPGTRLTVT.

This clonotype has a count of ten or more. The genes are TRBV5-1 and TRBJ1-4; TRBD1 is a possible D gene (5 bases). Germline CDR1 and CDR2: SGHRS and YFSETQ. V dropped 0 bases and J dropped 7 bases, with 19 bases sitting between them. The CDR3 covers 17 residues. This CDR3 reads CASSLDGTAVTAEKLFF. CDR3 nucleotide sequence: TGCGCCAGCAGCTTGGATGGGACGGCGGTGACGGCTGAAAAACTGTTTTTT.

This clonotype was recorded many times. This chain links TRBV27 with TRBJ2-5; perhaps TRBD2 as D (7 bases). The ends were cut back, 0 bases at V and 4 bases at J, with 12 bases in the middle. The germline V gene has CDR1 MNHEY and CDR2 SMNVEV (reference sequence). This CDR3 is 15 amino acids long. Here the CDR3 reads CASSLSLGGRETQYF. The CDR3 DNA reads as TGTGCCAGCAGTTTATCGCTGGGGGGGCGAGAGACCCAGTACTTC.